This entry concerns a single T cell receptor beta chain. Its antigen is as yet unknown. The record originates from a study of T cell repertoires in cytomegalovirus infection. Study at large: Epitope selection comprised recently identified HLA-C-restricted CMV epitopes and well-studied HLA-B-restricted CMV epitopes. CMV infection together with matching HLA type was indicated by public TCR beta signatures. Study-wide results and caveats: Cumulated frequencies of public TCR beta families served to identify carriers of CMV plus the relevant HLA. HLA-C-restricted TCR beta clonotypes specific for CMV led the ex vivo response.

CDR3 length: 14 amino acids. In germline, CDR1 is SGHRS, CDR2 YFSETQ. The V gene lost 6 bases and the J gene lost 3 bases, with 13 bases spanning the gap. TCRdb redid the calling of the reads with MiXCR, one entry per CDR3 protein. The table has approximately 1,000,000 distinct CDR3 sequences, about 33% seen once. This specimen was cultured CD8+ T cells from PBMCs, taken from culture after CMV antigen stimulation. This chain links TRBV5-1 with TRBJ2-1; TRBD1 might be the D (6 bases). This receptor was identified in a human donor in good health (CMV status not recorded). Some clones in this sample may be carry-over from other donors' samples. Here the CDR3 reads CASNTGTNYNEQFF. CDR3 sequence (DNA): TGCGCCAGCAACACCGGGACAAACTACAATGAGCAGTTCTTC.